Listed here are 10 T cell receptor beta chains from one sample, sequenced in a study of cytomegalovirus exposure and HLA in healthy donors (dated by TCRdb to 2015 to 2018). The library was produced with the immunoSEQ multiplex PCR assay. The multiplex PCR relied on a mix of 60 forward primers for TCR Vbeta segments and 13 reverse primers for TCR Jbeta segments. The clones in this table, taken by TCRdb from immuneACCESS, are in-frame only. Not every clone is retained; where verified, under half of the shortfall comes from an unresolved V gene, and the cause of the rest is unknown. This sample comprises approximately 210,000 clones, over 60% of them detected only once. Together, the top ten hold roughly 0.99% of the sample. Sequencing used PBMCs. The receptors come from a middle-aged woman in good health and CMV-seronegative.

The rearrangement joins TRBV4-2 to TRBJ2-2; 10 bases map to TRBD2. With 0 bases clipped from V and 6 bases from J, the junction kept 16 bases outside the gene matches. This CDR3 contains 20 residues. CDR1 and CDR2 from the germline V gene are LGHNA and YNFKEQ. This chain's CDR3 is CASSQEAISGRWRYAGELFF. The CDR3 nucleotides read TGTGCCAGCAGCCAAGAAGCGATTAGCGGGAGGTGGCGATATGCCGGGGAGCTGTTTTTT.

The rearrangement joins TRBV4-2 to TRBJ2-1; no clear D gene. Deletions cut 0 bases from V and 2 bases from J, with 11 bases between. CDR3 length: 16 residues. The germline CDR1 and CDR2 sequences are LGHNA and YNFKEQ. The CDR3 region has the DNA TGTGCCAGCAGCCAAGATCTATCACGGGCCTACAATGAGCAGTTCTTC. It translates to CASSQDLSRAYNEQFF.

V gene TRBV6-5 combines with J gene TRBJ2-3; TRBD1 matches at 8 bases. Germline assignment: CDR1 MNHEY and CDR2 SVGAGI. The CDR3 totals 14 residues. J lost 3 bases, V lost 6 bases, and 5 bases had no gene match. CDR3 residues: CASRSGGGTDTQYF. For the CDR3, the DNA is TGTGCCAGCAGGTCAGGGGGCGGGACAGATACGCAGTATTTT.

V gene TRBV5-4 combines with J gene TRBJ2-2; D is possibly TRBD2 (6 bases). The CDR3 length is 14 residues. Germline V lookup: CDR1 SGHNT, CDR2 YYREEE (reference sequence). Trimming left V 2 bases short and J 5 bases short, with 10 bases between. CDR3 loop: CASSFQRVTGELFF. As DNA, the CDR3 is TGTGCCAGCAGCTTCCAGCGGGTAACCGGGGAGCTGTTTTTT.

V usage is TRBV4-1 and J usage is TRBJ2-5, with D perhaps matching TRBD1 (5 bases). Germline V gives CDR1 MGHRA, CDR2 YSYEKL. V lost 4 bases and J lost 5, with 17 bases in between. This CDR3 has 15 residues. The CDR3, as DNA: TGCGCCAGCAGCCCCCCGGGTCAGGGCTTTGAGACCCAGTACTTC. Its translation is CASSPPGQGFETQYF.

The chain has TRBV6-1 and TRBJ1-2; D is unresolved. The ends were cut back, 10 bases at V and 4 bases at J, with 16 bases in the middle. The V gene's germline CDR1 is MNHNS and CDR2 SASEGT. The CDR3 is 13 residues long. The CDR3 nucleotides read TGTGCCACCCCGAGGGATTCGGTCTATGGCTACACCTTC. Translation: CATPRDSVYGYTF.

This clone was counted once. CDR3 nucleotides: TGTGCCAGCAACAGACAGACTAACACTGAAGCTTTCTTT. Its translation: CASNRQTNTEAFF. The V call is TRBV7-9, the J call TRBJ1-1; D perhaps matches TRBD1 (5 bases). The germline V gene has CDR1 SEHNR and CDR2 FQNEAQ (reference sequence). Trimming took 7 bases from V and 2 from J, leaving 11 bases between them. The CDR3 is 13 residues long.

The chain uses TRBV5-5 and TRBJ2-1; no firm D call. Germline V gene data show CDR1 as SGHKS and CDR2 as YYEKEE (reference sequence). The V gene lost 0 bases and the J gene lost 5 bases, with 12 bases spanning the gap. The CDR3 contains 15 residues. The CDR3 DNA sequence: TGTGCCAGCAGCTTGGACTCCTCTCCGGACAATGAGCAGTTCTTC. Translated: CASSLDSSPDNEQFF.

The chain employs TRBV23-1 and TRBJ1-2; weak D call: TRBD1 (6 bases). TRBV23-1 is given ORF status, its function remaining uncertain. The CDR3 contains 15 residues. V was trimmed by 0 bases and J by 6 bases, leaving 14 bases between them. CDR3 coding DNA: TGCGCCAGCAGTCAATCGATCAGGCGGGGGCATGGCTACACCTTC. Amino acids: CASSQSIRRGHGYTF.

This clone showed up just once. The J gene is TRBJ1-1, the V gene TRBV18; no clear D gene. CDR3 size: 13 residues. The germline gives CDR1 KGHSH, CDR2 LQKENI. With 8 bases removed from V and 0 bases from J, the gap between germline ends came to 10 bases. CDR3 nucleotides: TGTGCCAGCAAGTGGGCGATGAACACTGAAGCTTTCTTT. Translation: CASKWAMNTEAFF.